One and the same sample provided the 2 T cell receptor beta chains below, sequenced in a study of blood T cell repertoires in COVID-19. The assay was immunoSEQ multiplex PCR, and TCRdb's table has in-frame clones only and misses some. This sample yields around 30,000 clones, of which around 89% are seen a single time; about 6% belongs to the top ten. The sequenced material came from peripheral blood. Every receptor here comes from a human donor in a cohort sampled during active COVID-19.

The chain uses TRBV6-2 or TRBV6-3 and TRBJ1-4; D is possibly TRBD1 (6 bases). V dropped 6 bases and J dropped 7 bases, with 21 bases sitting between them. CDR3 size: 16 residues. Germline loops: CDR1 MNHEY, CDR2 SVGEGT. As DNA, the CDR3 is TGTGCCAGCAGCCCACAGGGATCCGTGTGGGGTGAAAAACTGTTTTTT. Translation gives CASSPQGSVWGEKLFF.

The CDR3 region is CASSLGGQGGSGNTIYF. As DNA, the CDR3 is TGTGCCAGCAGCTTAGGAGGCCAGGGTGGCTCTGGAAACACCATATATTTT. The chain carries TRBV13 and TRBJ1-3, with D possibly matching TRBD1 (5 bases). The CDR3 extends over 17 amino acids. Trimming took 0 bases from V and 0 from J, leaving 12 bases between them. CDR1 and CDR2 from the germline V gene are PRHDT and FYEKMQ (reference sequence).